The T cell receptor beta chain under discussion was sequenced for a study of a mutant IDH1 vaccine in newly diagnosed glioma. Study summary: Scheduled for weeks 1, 3, 5, 7, 11, 15, 19 and 23, eight vaccinations were given to patients. Treated patients were roughly 60% male, roughly 38% female, mean age around 40 years.

This clone has only a few counts. The antigen remains undetermined. As for time point: week 23, last vaccination. Mutant IDH1 20-mer peptide, at 300 ug, made up each vaccine dose, with topical imiquimod. Only in-frame clones appear in the TCRdb table, and some are missing; sequencing was by immunoSEQ multiplex PCR. The table includes about 54,000 clones, about four fifths detected once. The trim removed 5 bases at V and 2 bases at J, leaving 7 bases unmatched. CDR1 is SGHVS, CDR2 FNYEAQ, per germline. The CDR3 contains 18 residues. Sequencing was performed on PBMCs, taken from a glioma patient whose treatment included an IDH1 peptide vaccine. This rearrangement joins TRBV7-6 to TRBJ2-2; 14 nucleotides agree with TRBD2. The sequence derives from a man aged 40-55 years with glioma. CDR3 in DNA: TGTGCCAGCAGCCCAGGACTAGCGGGGGGCCGAAACACCGGGGAGCTGTTTTTT. Translation gives CASSPGLAGGRNTGELFF.